This T cell receptor (beta chain) was obtained from a study of T cell responses to AZD1222 COVID-19 vaccine. Combined were second doses at about 4 or about 12 weeks. The table came from immunoSEQ multiplex PCR; TCRdb's copy has only in-frame clones and leaves some out. The sample includes 90,000 to 120,000 clones, just over 90% of them seen just once. Worth noting for this clone: Antigen: not known.

Broader study findings: Mostly white British, mostly female donors; authors suggested clonal diversity may be underestimated. The reported proportion of spike-specific TCRs targeting unmutated variant regions was nearly half.

Germline lookup yields CDR1 GTSNPN and CDR2 SVGIG (reference sequence). Trimming took off 1 base at V and 4 bases at J, with 11 bases between the two ends. The CDR3 sequence is 13 residues long. The chain has TRBV30 and TRBJ2-7; no firm D call. This TCR came from an adult who received the AZD1222 COVID-19 vaccine. The sample here was peripheral blood, taken 28 days after the second AZD1222 dose. DNA for the CDR3: TGTGCCTGGAGTGAGAGGTTCGGTTACGAGCAGTACTTC. Amino acid sequence: CAWSERFGYEQYF.